The source of this TCR beta chain is a study of blood T cell repertoires in COVID-19. The assay was immunoSEQ multiplex PCR, and TCRdb's table has in-frame clones only and misses some. The sample gives about 400,000 clones, approximately 88% of which show up once; 2% to 2.5% is in the top ten. The CDR3 consists of 15 residues. Germline CDR1 reads GTSNPN; CDR2 reads SVGIG (reference sequence). Unmatched junction bases numbered 11, after V lost 5 bases and J lost 3 bases. Source material: PBMCs or T cells enriched from blood (not recorded which). The clonotype was recovered from a woman between 35 and 50 years old with acute COVID-19. This chain joins TRBV30 and TRBJ1-1; 8 nucleotides match TRBD1. CDR3: CAWSTGTGGYTEAFF. The CDR3 nucleotides are TGTGCCTGGTCTACCGGGACAGGAGGATACACTGAAGCTTTCTTT.